The present T cell receptor (beta chain) was sequenced within a study of Graves' ophthalmopathy and Graves' hyperthyroidism. Between the trimmed V and J ends, which lost 1 base and 4 bases, there was a span of 7 bases. Germline CDR1 KGHSH, CDR2 LQKENI. The CDR3 totals 13 residues. This clonotype was seen repeatedly, ten times or more. Hyperthyroidism was classified as stable if no ophthalmopathy occurred within 18 months of follow-up. PBMCs were isolated from an approximately 10 ml sample of fresh peripheral blood. RNA transcripts yielded amplified TCR beta CDR3 regions. First-round RT-PCR with HTBI primers preceded a second-round multiplex PCR. In TCRdb, the multiplex PCR reads were re-called with MiXCR into one record per CDR3 protein. The data contain around 400,000 distinct CDR3 sequences, 21% of them seen just once; the ten biggest clones take up more than 2.5%.

Sequencing was carried out using peripheral blood. The receptor was derived from a woman under 30 with stable Graves' hyperthyroidism. V and J are TRBV18 and TRBJ2-5; D uncertain. The CDR3, as DNA: TGTGCCAGCTCACCACGACAATCAGAGACCCAGTACTTC. It translates to CASSPRQSETQYF.